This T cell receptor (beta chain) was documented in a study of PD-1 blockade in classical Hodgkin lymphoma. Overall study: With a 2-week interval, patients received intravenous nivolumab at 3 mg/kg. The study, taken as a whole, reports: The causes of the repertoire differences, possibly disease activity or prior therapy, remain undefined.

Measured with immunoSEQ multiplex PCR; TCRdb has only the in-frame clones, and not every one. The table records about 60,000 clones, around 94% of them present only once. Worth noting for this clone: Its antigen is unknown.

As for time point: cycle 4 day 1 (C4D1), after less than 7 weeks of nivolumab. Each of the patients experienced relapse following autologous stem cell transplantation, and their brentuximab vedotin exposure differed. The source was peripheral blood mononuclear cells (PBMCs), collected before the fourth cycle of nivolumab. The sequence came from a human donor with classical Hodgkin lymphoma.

CDR3 in amino acids: CASSPGLAGGNEQFF. The CDR3 DNA reads as TGTGCCAGCAGCCCGGGACTAGCGGGCGGCAATGAGCAGTTCTTC. The rearrangement links TRBV7-9 to TRBJ2-1; 12 bases align to TRBD2. Germline lookup yields CDR1 SEHNR and CDR2 FQNEAQ (reference sequence). The V gene end was trimmed by 5 bases and the J gene end by 6 bases; junction bases not matched to a gene: 5. This CDR3 comprises 15 residues.